The entry below describes one TCR beta chain. Its antigen is still unknown. Base qualities are not recorded, but no much larger clone differs from it by a single base. The sample contains more than one DNA sequence encoding this CDR3. Spanning cysteine to phenylalanine, the CDR3 consists of 13 amino acids. Of all the DNA, just the CDR3 is kept, 39 bases in frame from base 1. In the germline V gene (reference sequence), CDR1 corresponds to LNHDA and CDR2 to SQIVND. V and J lose 6 bases and 0 bases, and a span of 9 bases separates them. The source of the sample is a study of identifying expanded T cells in peripheral blood (dated by TCRdb to about 2019). For the wider study: Technical replicates were generated by sequencing separate aliquots of the same genomic DNA pool, with four replicates compared pairwise.

TCRbeta CDR3 regions were profiled by bias-controlled multiplex PCR amplification of genomic DNA with the immunoSEQ Assay. The paper's data handling went like this. The absolute abundance of each unique TCRbeta CDR3 region was quantified after sequences were collapsed and filtered. Differential abundance was assessed using a binomial (Fisher-equivalent) model and a beta-binomial model in which time-dependent variance fitted from healthy donors was added. Clones with fewer than 5 combined templates were removed, and differential abundance was called for clones with a Benjamini-Hochberg FDR below 0.01. Beta-binomial variance was modeled as a function of total template count across the two samples using the form v = (b*log(k)+a)^2. TCRdb stores this immuneACCESS table with in-frame sequences only. Part of the clones is absent; in the studies checked, under half of the shortfall reflects unresolved V genes, and no reason is known for the rest. The V and J calls and clone size were taken over from that table, and D and trimming were inferred from the DNA. The sample includes about 85,000 clones, with approximately 90% observed a single time. Around 20% of the sample comes from the top ten.

During the collection period, no infections or other immune events were recorded for the healthy donors. To calibrate time-dependent variance in a beta-binomial model of T-cell clone differential abundance, blood repertoires from healthy donors were used as a training cohort. The training cohort included 10 healthy donors, of whom 3 were female and 7 were male. On average the donors were approximately 40 years old, and their ages spanned about 29 to 64 years. Whole blood was collected from each healthy donor at three time points spaced approximately 2 weeks apart and obtained from a commercial supplier. Genomic DNA was extracted from unsorted whole blood for immunosequencing. Findings and caveats that apply to the study as a whole: It was expected by the authors that biological variance in healthy repertoires might increase further over much longer intervals, such as months to years. The binomial model flagged approximately 1.2 differentially abundant clones between technical replicates but around 15 over roughly two weeks and roughly 19 over around 4 weeks. For all healthy donors, the variance in clone template counts between roughly 2-week samples rose significantly as total template count increased. Across all healthy-donor time intervals, the beta-binomial model significantly cut both the number of clones called differentially abundant and the false-positive rate.

The chain is assembled from TRBV19 and TRBJ2-7, with TRBD1 perhaps the D gene, on 6 matching bases. The sequencing input was blood. This receptor was identified in a person aged 18 to 70 in good health. The CDR3 reads CASSMDSSYEQYF. The DNA reads as follows: TGTGCCAGTAGCATGGACAGCTCCTACGAGCAGTACTTC.